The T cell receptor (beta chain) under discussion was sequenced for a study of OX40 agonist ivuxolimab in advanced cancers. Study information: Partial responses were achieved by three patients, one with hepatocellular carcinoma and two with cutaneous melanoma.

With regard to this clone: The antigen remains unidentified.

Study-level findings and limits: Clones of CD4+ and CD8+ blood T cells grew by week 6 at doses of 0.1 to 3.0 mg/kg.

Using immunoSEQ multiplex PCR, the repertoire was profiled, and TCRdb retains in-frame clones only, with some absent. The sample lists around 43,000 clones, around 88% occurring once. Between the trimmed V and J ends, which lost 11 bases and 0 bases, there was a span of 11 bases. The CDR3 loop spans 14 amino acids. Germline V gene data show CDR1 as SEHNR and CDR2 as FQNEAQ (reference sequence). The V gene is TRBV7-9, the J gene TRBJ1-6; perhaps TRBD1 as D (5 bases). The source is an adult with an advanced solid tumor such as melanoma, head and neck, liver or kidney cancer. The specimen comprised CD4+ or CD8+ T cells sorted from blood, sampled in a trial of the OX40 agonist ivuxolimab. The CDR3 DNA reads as TGTGCCGGGGGTGGGAGCTCCTATAATTCACCCCTCCACTTT. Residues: CAGGGSSYNSPLHF.